The 28 T cell receptor beta chains below all came from one sample that was sequenced in a study of shared clonotypes between healthy human individuals. The method was immunoSEQ multiplex PCR; TCRdb's version includes in-frame clones alone and lacks a portion of them. The repertoire holds 2.3 million or so clones, with roughly 93% as singletons. The sequenced sample was naive CD4+ T cells from PBMCs. Subset: CD45RA+ positively selected. The receptors come from a man aged 18 to 29 in good health. Some clones in this sample may be carry-over from other donors' samples.

This chain uses TRBV7-2 with TRBJ2-5; 9 bases are shared with TRBD2. The germline V gene has CDR1 SGHTA and CDR2 FQGNSA. The CDR3 is 16 residues long. V lost 0 bases and J lost 4; bases outside the gene matches: 6. CDR3: CASSLARELAGETQYF. In nucleotides, the CDR3 is TGTGCCAGCAGCTTAGCGCGGGAACTAGCGGGAGAGACCCAGTACTTC.

The chain uses TRBV28 and TRBJ2-3; no reliable D call. Trimming stripped 1 base from V and 1 base from J, with 12 bases between. The CDR3 runs 16 residues. Germline CDR1 MDHEN, CDR2 SYDVKM. The CDR3 DNA is TGTGCCAGCAGTTTATTACAAAATAGAGGCACAGATACGCAGTATTTT. It encodes CASSLLQNRGTDTQYF.

This sequence joins TRBV4-1 and TRBJ1-4; no clear D. Germline V gene lookup returns CDR1 MGHRA and CDR2 YSYEKL. The V end lost 4 bases, the J end lost 7 bases, and 13 bases lay between the germline ends. The CDR3 runs to 14 residues. This CDR3 reads CASSLPDLSEKLFF. CDR3 coding DNA: TGCGCCAGCAGCCTCCCGGACCTAAGTGAAAAACTGTTTTTT.

V gene TRBV27 combines with J gene TRBJ1-3; a possible D gene is TRBD1 (5 bases). Trimming cost V 11 bases and J 5 bases, with 13 bases left between them. This CDR3 has 12 amino acids. Germline CDR1 and CDR2: MNHEY and SMNVEV (reference sequence). Here the CDR3 reads CADRGGRNTIYF. As DNA, the CDR3 is TGTGCCGACCGGGGGGGTCGAAACACCATATATTTT.

V is TRBV11-2 and J is TRBJ1-5; D ambiguous. The germline V gene encodes CDR1 SGHAT and CDR2 FQNNGV. With 5 bases removed from V and 0 bases from J, the gap between germline ends came to 11 bases. The CDR3 is made up of 15 amino acids. The CDR3 sequence: CASSQRRSSNQPQHF. The CDR3, as DNA: TGTGCCAGCAGCCAACGTAGAAGTAGCAATCAGCCCCAGCATTTT.

A single count supports this clone. The gene calls are TRBV11-2 and TRBJ1-2, with TRBD1 identical over 7 bases. CDR1 and CDR2 (germline): SGHAT, FQNNGV. Trimming cost V 5 bases and J 6 bases; bases outside gene matches: 9. The CDR3 contains 14 residues. The CDR3 region has the DNA TGTGCCAGCAGCACCACTGGGACAGCGCATGGCTACACCTTC. It encodes CASSTTGTAHGYTF.

The rearrangement uses TRBV7-9 and TRBJ1-2; D perhaps matches TRBD1 (6 bases). CDR1 SEHNR and CDR2 FQNEAQ come from the germline V gene (reference sequence). The CDR3 runs 15 residues. Trimming cost V 2 bases and J 3 bases, with 13 bases left between them. The CDR3 DNA follows: TGTGCCAGCAGCTTATATCAGGGGAGTGACTATGGCTACACCTTC. It codes for CASSLYQGSDYGYTF.

V and J are TRBV7-2 and TRBJ2-5; TRBD2 might be the D (5 bases). Germline V CDR1 and CDR2: SGHTA, FQGNSA. The CDR3 is 14 residues long. Trimming took 2 bases from V and 4 from J, leaving 11 bases between them. CDR3 bases: TGTGCCAGCAGCTTACGATCTGCGGGAGAGACCCAGTACTTC. Translating it yields CASSLRSAGETQYF. The full variable domain, its missing parts supplied by reference TRBV7-2 and TRBJ2-5, is GAGVSQSPSNKVTEKGKDVELRCDPISGHTALYWYRQSLGQGLEFLIYFQGNSAPDKSGLPSDRFSAERTGGSVSTLTIQRTQQEDSAVYLCASSLRSAGETQYFGPGTRLLVL.

CDR3 loop: CASSNGQKETQYF. CDR3 DNA: TGTGCCAGCAGCAATGGACAGAAAGAGACCCAGTACTTC. The chain is built from TRBV7-3 and TRBJ2-5; possibly TRBD1 for D (6 bases). Trimming stripped 5 bases from V and 3 bases from J, with 10 bases between. Germline V gene sequence: CDR1 SGHTA, CDR2 FQGTGA. This CDR3 comprises 13 residues.

The J gene is TRBJ1-5, the V gene TRBV5-5; 7 nucleotides match TRBD1. V shed 4 bases, J shed 4 bases, and the junction held 5 bases outside the gene matches. The germline gives CDR1 SGHKS, CDR2 YYEKEE (reference sequence). The length of the CDR3 is 14 residues. The CDR3 DNA sequence: TGTGCCAGCAGCAGGGGACAGCCTAATCAGCCCCAGCATTTT. Translated: CASSRGQPNQPQHF.

The V and J genes are TRBV2 and TRBJ1-2; 10 bases agree with TRBD1. CDR3 size: 17 residues. The V segment lost 3 bases and the J segment 4 bases; nucleotides outside the gene matches: 11. Looked up from germline, CDR1 is SNHLY and CDR2 is FYNNEI. Written as DNA, the CDR3 is TGTGCCAGCAGTGAGGCGACAGGGGGCCTTTTCGGCTATGGCTACACCTTC. Amino acids: CASSEATGGLFGYGYTF.

This chain connects TRBV5-1 to TRBJ2-3, with 16 bases lining up with TRBD2. V was clipped by 4 bases and J by 6 bases; unmatched bases: 5. Germline V lookup: CDR1 SGHRS, CDR2 YFSETQ. The CDR3 extends over 16 amino acids. The CDR3 coding sequence is TGCGCCAGCAGCATGGGACTAGCGGGAGGGGAGGATACGCAGTATTTT. Translating gives CASSMGLAGGEDTQYF.

About this clone: Different DNA sequences within this sample yield the same CDR3. The V gene is TRBV6-4, the J gene TRBJ2-3; D unclear. This CDR3 region has 12 residues. The V gene lost 0 bases and the J gene lost 5 bases, with 3 bases spanning the gap. Germline values: CDR1 MRHNA, CDR2 SNTAGT. The CDR3 bases are TGTGCCAGCAGTGACTCGGGAGATACGCAGTATTTT. Translating gives CASSDSGDTQYF.

The gene calls are TRBV2 and TRBJ1-1; TRBD1 matches at 10 bases. The germline V gene encodes CDR1 SNHLY and CDR2 FYNNEI. The CDR3 runs 15 residues. V dropped 8 bases and J dropped 0; count of bases not matched to a gene: 6. The CDR3 here is CASLGDRGLNTEAFF. The DNA of the CDR3 is TGTGCCAGCCTGGGGGACAGGGGACTGAACACTGAAGCTTTCTTT.

Remarks on this clone: Other DNA sequences in the same sample also yield this CDR3. The chain employs TRBV28 and TRBJ2-2; D unclear. Trimming shortened V by 7 bases and J by 5 bases, and 8 bases separated the two germline ends. Germline V gene lookup returns CDR1 MDHEN and CDR2 SYDVKM. The CDR3 is 12 amino acids. The CDR3: CASKLGTGELFF. The CDR3 DNA sequence: TGTGCCAGCAAATTAGGTACCGGGGAGCTGTTTTTT. The entire variable domain, with the rest obtained from reference TRBV28 and TRBJ2-2, is as follows: DVKVTQSSRYLVKRTGEKVFLECVQDMDHENMFWYRQDPGLGLRLIYFSYDVKMKEKGDIPEGYSVSREKKERFSLILESASTNQTSMYLCASKLGTGELFFGEGSRLTVL.

As to this clone: At the DNA level, this CDR3 is encoded by other sequences in the same sample as well. The chain has TRBV11-2 and TRBJ2-5, with D uncertain. The V gene lost 3 bases and the J gene lost 4 bases, with 3 bases spanning the gap. There are 11 residues in the CDR3. Germline CDR1 SGHAT, CDR2 FQNNGV. This chain's CDR3 is CASSFGETQYF. The CDR3 bases are TGTGCCAGCAGCTTCGGAGAGACCCAGTACTTC.

The CDR3 loop is CASSSRTGGVPGNTIYF. As DNA, the CDR3 is TGTGCCAGCAGCTCTCGGACAGGGGGCGTCCCGGGAAACACCATATATTTT. The V and J genes are TRBV9 and TRBJ1-3; 11 bases are shared with TRBD1. The CDR3 consists of 17 residues. V lost 4 bases, J lost 4 bases, and 10 bases stayed unmatched. Germline V gene lookup returns CDR1 SGDLS and CDR2 YYNGEE. Drawing the rest from reference TRBV9 and TRBJ1-3, the complete variable domain is DSGVTQTPKHLITATGQRVTLRCSPRSGDLSVYWYQQSLDQGLQFLIQYYNGEERAKGNILERFSAQQFPDLHSELNLSSLELGDSALYFCASSSRTGGVPGNTIYFGEGSWLTVV.

The chain carries TRBV19 and TRBJ1-1; no definite D call. V gave up 7 bases and J gave up 3 bases, with 6 bases separating them. CDR1 is LNHDA and CDR2 is SQIVND in the germline V gene (reference sequence). The CDR3 runs 11 residues. CDR3: CASIGYTEAFF. CDR3 DNA: TGTGCCAGTATAGGCTACACTGAAGCTTTCTTT. Based on the CDR3 plus reference TRBV19 and TRBJ1-1, the full variable domain is DGGITQSPKYLFRKEGQNVTLSCEQNLNHDAMYWYRQDPGQGLRLIYYSQIVNDFQKGDIAEGYSVSREKKESFPLTVTSAQKNPTAFYLCASIGYTEAFFGQGTRLTVV.

This CDR3 is CASSEVGSIATQYF. CDR3 coding DNA: TGTGCCAGCAGTGAAGTGGGCAGTATCGCGACCCAGTACTTC. The rearrangement links TRBV25-1 to TRBJ2-5; D ambiguous. With 2 bases removed from V and 7 bases from J, the gap between germline ends came to 14 bases. The CDR3 runs to 14 residues. Germline CDR1 MGHDK, CDR2 SYGVNS.

The chain recombines TRBV25-1 with TRBJ2-2, with 7 bases that match TRBD1. From germline, CDR1 is MGHDK and CDR2 SYGVNS. The CDR3 has 14 amino acids. Trimming at V came to 6 bases and at J to 5 bases, leaving 6 bases not matched to a gene. CDR3 sequence reads: CASRDRVQTGELFF. CDR3 in DNA: TGTGCCAGCAGAGACAGGGTTCAAACCGGGGAGCTGTTTTTT.

This clone appeared a single time. The rearrangement uses TRBV29-1 and TRBJ1-1; 8 bases match TRBD1. The CDR3 loop spans 13 amino acids. Germline V gene sequence: CDR1 SQVTM, CDR2 ANQGSEA. V gave up 6 bases and J gave up 3 bases; unmatched junction bases: 6. Written as DNA, the CDR3 is TGCAGCGTCCTAGGACAGGGAGACACTGAAGCTTTCTTT. Protein product: CSVLGQGDTEAFF.

The chain joins TRBV7-9 to TRBJ2-7; unclear D gene. Per germline, CDR1 SEHNR and CDR2 FQNEAQ (reference sequence). V dropped 5 bases and J dropped 8 bases, with 10 bases sitting between them. The CDR3 is made up of 11 amino acids. CDR3 coding DNA: TGTGCCAGCAGCATCCAGGCTAAGCAGTACTTC. Its translation is CASSIQAKQYF.

The chain has TRBV29-1 and TRBJ2-3; maybe TRBD2 (5 bases). CDR1 is SQVTM and CDR2 is ANQGSEA in the germline V gene. The CDR3 contains 14 residues. Trimming stripped 8 bases from V and 6 bases from J, with 21 bases between. Written as DNA, the CDR3 is TGCAGCCTCAAGGTAGCGCCCCAACGGGATACGCAGTATTTT. Encoded protein: CSLKVAPQRDTQYF.

This clone was seen more than once but under ten times. V gene TRBV7-2 combines with J gene TRBJ1-1; 7 bases are a match to TRBD1. After removal of 5 bases from V and 5 bases from J, the junction contained 8 bases not matched to a gene. This CDR3 contains 14 residues. Germline assignment: CDR1 SGHTA and CDR2 FQGNSA. The CDR3 loop reads CASSTTGAGTEAFF. As DNA, the CDR3 is TGTGCCAGCAGCACCACAGGGGCAGGGACTGAAGCTTTCTTT. The whole variable domain, filled in from reference TRBV7-2 and TRBJ1-1, reads GAGVSQSPSNKVTEKGKDVELRCDPISGHTALYWYRQSLGQGLEFLIYFQGNSAPDKSGLPSDRFSAERTGGSVSTLTIQRTQQEDSAVYLCASSTTGAGTEAFFGQGTRLTVV.

This chain links TRBV28 with TRBJ2-2, with TRBD2 matching 8 bases. Per germline, CDR1 MDHEN and CDR2 SYDVKM. The CDR3 consists of 16 residues. Trimming cost V 3 bases and J 1 base; bases outside gene matches: 4. The CDR3, as DNA: TGTGCCAGCAGTTTGAGCGGGAGCCGGAACACCGGGGAGCTGTTTTTT. Translating gives CASSLSGSRNTGELFF.

The J gene is TRBJ1-1, the V gene TRBV6-1; possible D gene TRBD1, 5 bases. Germline assignment: CDR1 MNHNS and CDR2 SASEGT. The CDR3 sequence is 13 residues long. With 0 bases removed from V and 11 bases from J, the gap between germline ends came to 13 bases. The CDR3, as DNA: TGTGCCAGCAGTGAAGCAGATTGGGGGGAGGCTTTCTTT. This sequence encodes CASSEADWGEAFF.

This rearrangement joins TRBV28 to TRBJ2-4; D might be TRBD1 or TRBD2, each matching 7 bases. V shed 7 bases and J shed 8 bases, with 21 bases lying between them. Germline CDR1 reads MDHEN; CDR2 reads SYDVKM. The CDR3 covers 15 residues. In DNA form, the CDR3 reads TGTGCCAGCACCCCAGGGGGGGGTGGTAGTGACATTCAGTACTTC. This sequence encodes CASTPGGGGSDIQYF.

The chain combines TRBV12-5 with TRBJ2-7, with 11 positions matching TRBD2. The CDR3 length is 16 residues. Per the germline V gene, CDR1 is LGHNT and CDR2 is FRNRAP. V shed 6 bases, J shed 1 base, and the junction held 8 bases outside the gene matches. CDR3 in DNA: TGTGCTAGTGGGCCCCCCGGACTAGCGGGTTCCTACGAGCAGTACTTC. It specifies CASGPPGLAGSYEQYF.